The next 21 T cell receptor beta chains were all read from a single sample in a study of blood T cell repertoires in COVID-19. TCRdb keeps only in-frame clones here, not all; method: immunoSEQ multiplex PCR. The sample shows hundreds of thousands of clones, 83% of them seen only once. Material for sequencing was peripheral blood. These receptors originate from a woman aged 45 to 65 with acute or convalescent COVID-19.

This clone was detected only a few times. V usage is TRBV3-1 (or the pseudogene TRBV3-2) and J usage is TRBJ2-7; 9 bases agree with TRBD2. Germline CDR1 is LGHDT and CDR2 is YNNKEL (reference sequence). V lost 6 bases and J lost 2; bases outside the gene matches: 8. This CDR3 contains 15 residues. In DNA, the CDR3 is TGTGCCAGCAGTCTAAGCGGGAGGACACCCTACGAGCAGTACTTC. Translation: CASSLSGRTPYEQYF.

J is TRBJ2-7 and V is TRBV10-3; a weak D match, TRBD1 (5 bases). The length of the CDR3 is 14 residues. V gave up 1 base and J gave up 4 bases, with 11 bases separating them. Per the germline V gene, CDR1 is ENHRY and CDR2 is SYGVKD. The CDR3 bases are TGTGCCATCAGTGAGTTTAGGACAATTTACGAGCAGTACTTC. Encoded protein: CAISEFRTIYEQYF.

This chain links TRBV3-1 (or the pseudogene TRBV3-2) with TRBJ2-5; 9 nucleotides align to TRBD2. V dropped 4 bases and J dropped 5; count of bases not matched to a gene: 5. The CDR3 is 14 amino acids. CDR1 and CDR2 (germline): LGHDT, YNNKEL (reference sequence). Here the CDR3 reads CASSLGLARETQYF. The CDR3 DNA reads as TGTGCCAGCAGCCTAGGACTAGCGAGGGAGACCCAGTACTTC.

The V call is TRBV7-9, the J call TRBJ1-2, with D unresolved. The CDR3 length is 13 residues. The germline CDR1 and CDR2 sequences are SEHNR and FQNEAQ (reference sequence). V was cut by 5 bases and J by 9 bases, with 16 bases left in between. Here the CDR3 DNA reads TGTGCCAGCAGCGCCGTGGGCCTTTTTCGCTACACCTTC. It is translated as CASSAVGLFRYTF. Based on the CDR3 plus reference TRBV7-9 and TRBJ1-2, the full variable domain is DTGVSQNPRHKITKRGQNVTFRCDPISEHNRLYWYRQTLGQGPEFLTYFQNEAQLEKSRLLSDRFSAERPKGSFSTLEIQRTEQGDSAMYLCASSAVGLFRYTFGSGTRLTVV.

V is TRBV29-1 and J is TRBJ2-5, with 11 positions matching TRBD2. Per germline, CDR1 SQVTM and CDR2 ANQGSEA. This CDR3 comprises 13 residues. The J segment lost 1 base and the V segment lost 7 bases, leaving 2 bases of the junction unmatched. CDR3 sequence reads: CSGTSGGQETQYF. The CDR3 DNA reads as TGCAGCGGTACTAGCGGGGGCCAAGAGACCCAGTACTTC.

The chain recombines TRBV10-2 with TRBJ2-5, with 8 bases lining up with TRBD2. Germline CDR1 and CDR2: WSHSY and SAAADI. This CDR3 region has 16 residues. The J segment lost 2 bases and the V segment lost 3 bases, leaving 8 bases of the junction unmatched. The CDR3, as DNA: TGCGCCAGCAGTGAATCGGCGGGGGGTATTCAAGAGACCCAGTACTTC. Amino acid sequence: CASSESAGGIQETQYF.

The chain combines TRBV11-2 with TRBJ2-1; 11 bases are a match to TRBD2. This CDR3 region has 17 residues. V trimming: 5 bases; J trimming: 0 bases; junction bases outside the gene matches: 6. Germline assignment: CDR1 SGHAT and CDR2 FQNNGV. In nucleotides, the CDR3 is TGTGCCAGCAGCAAAGAGACTAGCGGGAACTCCTACAATGAGCAGTTCTTC. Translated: CASSKETSGNSYNEQFF.

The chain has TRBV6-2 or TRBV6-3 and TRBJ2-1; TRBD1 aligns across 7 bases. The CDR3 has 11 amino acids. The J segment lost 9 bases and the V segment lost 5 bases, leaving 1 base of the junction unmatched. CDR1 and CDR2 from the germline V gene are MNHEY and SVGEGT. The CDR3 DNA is TGTGCCAGCAGTGGGACAGCTGAGCAGTTCTTC. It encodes CASSGTAEQFF.

The CDR3 bases are TGCGCCAGCAGCCAATCCTGGGGGCGAGGAAATTCACCCCTCCACTTT. Protein sequence: CASSQSWGRGNSPLHF. The chain recombines TRBV4-1 with TRBJ1-6; maybe TRBD1 (6 bases). The length of the CDR3 is 16 residues. Trimming pared 2 bases from V and 7 bases from J, leaving 15 bases between. CDR1 is MGHRA, CDR2 YSYEKL, per germline.

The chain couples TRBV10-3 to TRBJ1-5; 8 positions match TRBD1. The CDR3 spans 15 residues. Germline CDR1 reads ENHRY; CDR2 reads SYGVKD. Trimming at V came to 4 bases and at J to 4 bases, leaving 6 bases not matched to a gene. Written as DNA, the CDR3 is TGTGCCATCAGTGGAGACAGGGGAGGAAATCAGCCCCAGCATTTT. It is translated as CAISGDRGGNQPQHF.

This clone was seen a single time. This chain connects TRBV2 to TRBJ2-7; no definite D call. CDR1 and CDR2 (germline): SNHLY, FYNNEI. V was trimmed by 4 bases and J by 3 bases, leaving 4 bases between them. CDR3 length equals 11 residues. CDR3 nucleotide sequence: TGTGCCAGCAGTGGGCACTACGAGCAGTACTTC. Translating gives CASSGHYEQYF.

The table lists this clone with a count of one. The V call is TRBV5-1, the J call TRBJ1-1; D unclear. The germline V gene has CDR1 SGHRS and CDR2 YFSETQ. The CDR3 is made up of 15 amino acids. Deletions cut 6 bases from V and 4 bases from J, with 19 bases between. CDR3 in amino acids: CASTRDGTSGTEAFF. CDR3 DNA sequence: TGCGCCAGCACCCGCGACGGAACATCGGGCACTGAAGCTTTCTTT.

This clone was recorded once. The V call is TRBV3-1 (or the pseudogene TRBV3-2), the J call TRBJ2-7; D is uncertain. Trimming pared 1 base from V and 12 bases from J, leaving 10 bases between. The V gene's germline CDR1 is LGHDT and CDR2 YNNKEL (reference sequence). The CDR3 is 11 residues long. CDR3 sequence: CASSQGARGYF. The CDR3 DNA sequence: TGTGCCAGCAGCCAAGGGGCGCGTGGGTACTTC.

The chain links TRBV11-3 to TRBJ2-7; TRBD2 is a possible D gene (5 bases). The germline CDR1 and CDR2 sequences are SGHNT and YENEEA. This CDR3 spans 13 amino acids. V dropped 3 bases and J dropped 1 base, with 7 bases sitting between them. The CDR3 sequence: CASSFPGSYEQYF. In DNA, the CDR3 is TGTGCCAGCAGCTTCCCGGGATCCTACGAGCAGTACTTC.

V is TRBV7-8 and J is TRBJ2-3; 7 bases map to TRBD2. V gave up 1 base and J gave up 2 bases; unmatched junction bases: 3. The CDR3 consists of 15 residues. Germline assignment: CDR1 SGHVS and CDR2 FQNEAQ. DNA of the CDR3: TGTGCCAGCAGCTTAGGTGCGGGAGTCACAGATACGCAGTATTTT. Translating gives CASSLGAGVTDTQYF.

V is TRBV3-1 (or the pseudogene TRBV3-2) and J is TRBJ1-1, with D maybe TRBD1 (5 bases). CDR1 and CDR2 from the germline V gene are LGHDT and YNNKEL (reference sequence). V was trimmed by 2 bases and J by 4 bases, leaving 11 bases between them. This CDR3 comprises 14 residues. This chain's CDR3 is CASSQWGAVTEAFF. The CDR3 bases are TGTGCCAGCAGCCAATGGGGCGCAGTCACTGAAGCTTTCTTT.

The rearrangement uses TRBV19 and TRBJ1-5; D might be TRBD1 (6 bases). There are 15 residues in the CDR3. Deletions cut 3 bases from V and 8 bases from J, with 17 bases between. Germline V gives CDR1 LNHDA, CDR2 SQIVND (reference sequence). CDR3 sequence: CASSILQGVTEPQHF. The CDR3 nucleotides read TGTGCCAGTAGTATTTTACAGGGTGTTACCGAGCCCCAGCATTTT.

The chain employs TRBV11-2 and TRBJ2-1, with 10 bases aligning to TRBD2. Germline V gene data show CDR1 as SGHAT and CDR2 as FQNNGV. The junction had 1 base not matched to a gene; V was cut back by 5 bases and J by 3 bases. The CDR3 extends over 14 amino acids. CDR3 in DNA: TGTGCCAGCAGCACTAGCGGGGTCTACAATGAGCAGTTCTTC. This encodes CASSTSGVYNEQFF. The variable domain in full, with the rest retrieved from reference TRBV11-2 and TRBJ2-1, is EAGVAQSPRYKIIEKRQSVAFWCNPISGHATLYWYQQILGQGPKLLIQFQNNGVVDDSQLPKDRFSAERLKGVDSTLKIQPAKLEDSAVYLCASSTSGVYNEQFFGPGTRLTVL.

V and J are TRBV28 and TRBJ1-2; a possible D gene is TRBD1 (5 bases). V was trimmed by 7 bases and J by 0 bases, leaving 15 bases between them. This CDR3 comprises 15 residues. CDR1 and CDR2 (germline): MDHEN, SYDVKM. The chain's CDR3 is CASTLGGAANYGYTF. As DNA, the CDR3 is TGTGCCAGCACCCTGGGAGGGGCAGCTAACTATGGCTACACCTTC.

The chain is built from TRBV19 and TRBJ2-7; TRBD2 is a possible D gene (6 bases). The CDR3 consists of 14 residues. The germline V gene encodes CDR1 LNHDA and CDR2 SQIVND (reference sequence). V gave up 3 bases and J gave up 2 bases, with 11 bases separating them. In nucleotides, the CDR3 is TGTGCCAGTAGTATCCAGGAGGGGCCCTACGAGCAGTACTTC. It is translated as CASSIQEGPYEQYF.

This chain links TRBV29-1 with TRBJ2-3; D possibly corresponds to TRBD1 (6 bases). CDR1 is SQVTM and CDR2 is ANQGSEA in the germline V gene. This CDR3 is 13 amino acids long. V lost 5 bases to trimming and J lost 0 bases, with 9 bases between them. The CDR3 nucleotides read TGCAGCGTTCACAGGGCCAGCACAGATACGCAGTATTTT. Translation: CSVHRASTDTQYF.